Listed here are 9 T cell receptor beta chains from one sample, sequenced in a study of blood T cell repertoires in COVID-19. TCRdb's copy holds only in-frame clones and misses some; the assay was immunoSEQ multiplex PCR. The sample carries fewer than 400,000 clones, 65% to 90% recorded once. The sample taken for sequencing was PBMCs or T cells enriched from blood (not recorded which). These receptors all stem from a man aged 25-40 years who had recovered from COVID-19.

The chain couples TRBV7-2 to TRBJ2-1; TRBD2 matches at 12 bases. Germline CDR1 and CDR2: SGHTA and FQGNSA. V lost 2 bases, J lost 8 bases, and 16 bases stayed unmatched. The CDR3 has 19 amino acids. CDR3 residues: CASSLWSRVTSGSRDEQFF. CDR3 nucleotide sequence: TGTGCCAGCAGCTTATGGTCCCGGGTGACTAGCGGGAGCAGGGATGAGCAGTTCTTC.

The chain employs TRBV30 and TRBJ2-7; a weak D match, TRBD1 (5 bases). V was clipped by 0 bases and J by 3 bases, with 12 bases between them. The CDR3 contains 14 residues. Germline lookup yields CDR1 GTSNPN and CDR2 SVGIG (reference sequence). CDR3 sequence (DNA): TGTGCCTGGAGTGTAGGGGTATCAGGCTACGAGCAGTACTTC. This codes for CAWSVGVSGYEQYF.

In its sample, this clone was seen a few times. J is TRBJ1-1 and V is TRBV27; D is uncertain. Germline V lookup: CDR1 MNHEY, CDR2 SMNVEV (reference sequence). This CDR3 spans 13 amino acids. The germline V and J ends were trimmed by 3 bases and 5 bases, with 10 bases remaining between them. The CDR3 DNA reads as TGTGCCAGCAGTTTCAGGCGACAAACTGAAGCTTTCTTT. This gives the protein CASSFRRQTEAFF.

The V call is TRBV6-5, the J call TRBJ2-3; 10 positions match TRBD2. This CDR3 comprises 13 residues. Per germline, CDR1 MNHEY and CDR2 SVGAGI. V was clipped by 6 bases and J by 3 bases; unmatched bases: 0. DNA for the CDR3: TGTGCCAGCAGGACTAGCGGGACAGATACGCAGTATTTT. Its protein is CASRTSGTDTQYF.

The V and J genes are TRBV28 and TRBJ1-2; D might be TRBD1 (6 bases). CDR1 and CDR2 (germline): MDHEN, SYDVKM. V was cut by 1 base and J by 8 bases, with 17 bases left in between. The CDR3 runs to 15 residues. As DNA, the CDR3 is TGTGCCAGCAGTTTATTTTCCCCGGTAGGGGGAGGCTACACCTTC. Protein sequence: CASSLFSPVGGGYTF.

The chain employs TRBV28 and TRBJ1-3; D call uncertain. The V end lost 5 bases, the J end lost 4 bases, and 12 bases lay between the germline ends. CDR3 length: 14 amino acids. Per germline, CDR1 MDHEN and CDR2 SYDVKM. CDR3 sequence reads: CASSDPGLGNTIYF. The DNA of the CDR3 is TGTGCCAGCAGTGACCCCGGACTCGGAAACACCATATATTTT.

The CDR3, as DNA: TGTGCCAGCAGTTTGGACAGGGAGGCTGGCTACACCTTC. Protein: CASSLDREAGYTF. The V and J genes are TRBV12-3 or TRBV12-4 and TRBJ1-2; TRBD1 matches 8 bases. V trimming: 3 bases; J trimming: 7 bases; junction bases outside the gene matches: 4. CDR3 length equals 13 residues.

V is TRBV29-1 and J is TRBJ1-5; TRBD1 might be the D (5 bases). Germline V gives CDR1 SQVTM, CDR2 ANQGSEA. The CDR3 spans 15 residues. Trimming removed 0 bases from V and 0 bases from J, with 9 bases in between. CDR3 loop: CSVEDGGGSNQPQHF. The DNA of the CDR3 is TGCAGCGTTGAAGACGGGGGTGGTAGCAATCAGCCCCAGCATTTT.

This rearrangement joins TRBV24-1 to TRBJ1-5; TRBD1 is a possible D gene (5 bases). The germline V and J ends were trimmed by 9 bases and 2 bases, with 10 bases remaining between them. CDR1 is KGHDR and CDR2 is SFDVKD in the germline V gene. CDR3 size: 13 residues. The CDR3 nucleotides are TGTGCCACCCAGCAAGGGGGCAATCAGCCCCAGCATTTT. Translated, it gives CATQQGGNQPQHF.